Below are 14 T cell receptor beta chains sequenced from a single sample in a study of T cell responses to AZD1222 COVID-19 vaccine (dated by TCRdb to about 2021). The protocol used for the library was the immunoSEQ multiplex PCR assay. This is the immuneACCESS table as TCRdb keeps it, with only in-frame sequences that have V and J called. A part of the clones is gone; compared with another copy, unresolved V genes explain less than half, and the rest is unexplained. In this sample the table shows 110,000 or so clones, 80% to 90% of which occur a single time. The ten most abundant clones make up approximately 40% of the sample. The label giving this sample's time point can be read as: about 28 days (+/-7) after the second vaccine dose. The input for sequencing was peripheral blood, taken 28 days after the second AZD1222 dose. These receptors were collected from an adult who received the AZD1222 COVID-19 vaccine.

This clone was seen just once. The V gene is TRBV28, the J gene TRBJ2-2; the D gene is possibly TRBD1 (7 bases). CDR3 length: 15 amino acids. V lost 6 bases and J 4 bases, leaving 15 bases between the germline ends. CDR1 and CDR2 (germline): MDHEN, SYDVKM. CDR3 protein: CASSTRQGGTGELFF. The CDR3 region has the DNA TGTGCCAGCAGCACAAGACAGGGAGGCACCGGGGAGCTGTTTTTT.

The chain couples TRBV11-2 to TRBJ1-5; 9 nucleotides align to TRBD1. Germline values: CDR1 SGHAT, CDR2 FQNNGV. V was clipped by 1 base and J by 6 bases; unmatched bases: 4. The CDR3 has 15 amino acids. In DNA, the CDR3 is TGTGCCAGCAGCTTAGCAGGGACAGGGAGTCAGCCCCAGCATTTT. This translates into CASSLAGTGSQPQHF.

The V gene is TRBV4-1, the J gene TRBJ2-3; 12 bases agree with TRBD2. This CDR3 contains 15 residues. Germline-derived CDR1 and CDR2 are MGHRA and YSYEKL. Trimming at V came to 3 bases and at J to 6 bases, leaving 4 bases not matched to a gene. Written as DNA, the CDR3 is TGCGCCAGCAGCCACGGACTAGCGGGAAGGGATACGCAGTATTTT. It is translated as CASSHGLAGRDTQYF.

The rearrangement joins TRBV6-5 to TRBJ1-6; D remains unclear. Germline V gene lookup returns CDR1 MNHEY and CDR2 SVGAGI. This CDR3 comprises 14 residues. Trimming removed 5 bases at V and 12 bases at J, with 17 bases between. CDR3 residues: CASSRTTGLLPLHF. CDR3 nucleotide sequence: TGTGCCAGCAGTCGAACCACTGGACTATTACCCCTCCACTTT.

This sequence joins TRBV6-1 and TRBJ2-5, with D tentatively TRBD2 (6 bases). V shed 2 bases and J shed 4 bases, with 11 bases lying between them. The germline CDR1 and CDR2 sequences are MNHNS and SASEGT. The CDR3 is made up of 14 amino acids. The CDR3 bases are TGTGCCAGCAGTGAACTAGCGTTCGGAGAGACCCAGTACTTC. Amino acids: CASSELAFGETQYF.

The V gene is TRBV7-8, the J gene TRBJ1-1; 8 nucleotides line up with TRBD1. Germline CDR1 is SGHVS and CDR2 is FQNEAQ. This CDR3 has 14 residues. With V trimmed by 5 bases and J by 9 bases, 11 bases remained unmatched. Here the CDR3 DNA reads TGTGCCAGCAGCCCCGGGACAGGTTATGAAAAAGCTTTCTTT. This sequence encodes CASSPGTGYEKAFF.

V gene TRBV30 combines with J gene TRBJ1-1; possibly TRBD1 for D (6 bases). The V end was cut by 5 bases, the J end by 0 bases, with 10 bases between. Germline V lookup: CDR1 GTSNPN, CDR2 SVGIG (reference sequence). The CDR3 extends over 13 amino acids. The CDR3 DNA reads as TGTGCCTGGGAAGGACAGATGAACACTGAAGCTTTCTTT. Translation gives CAWEGQMNTEAFF.

The V gene is TRBV18, the J gene TRBJ2-5, with a possible D match to TRBD1 (5 bases). Germline loops: CDR1 KGHSH, CDR2 LQKENI. The V end was cut by 0 bases, the J end by 3 bases, with 8 bases between. The CDR3 runs 14 residues. CDR3: CASSPPSREETQYF. The CDR3 coding sequence is TGTGCCAGCTCACCACCGAGCAGGGAAGAGACCCAGTACTTC.

The genes are TRBV11-2 and TRBJ1-5, with D maybe TRBD1 (6 bases). Trimming took off 3 bases at V and 7 bases at J, with 16 bases between the two ends. The CDR3 is made up of 15 amino acids. Germline V gene data show CDR1 as SGHAT and CDR2 as FQNNGV. DNA of the CDR3: TGTGCCAGCAGCTTGGCAGGGGCGCGGGGGCAGCCCCAGCATTTT. Its translation: CASSLAGARGQPQHF. Looking up the rest from reference TRBV11-2 and TRBJ1-5 gives the full variable domain: EAGVAQSPRYKIIEKRQSVAFWCNPISGHATLYWYQQILGQGPKLLIQFQNNGVVDDSQLPKDRFSAERLKGVDSTLKIQPAKLEDSAVYLCASSLAGARGQPQHFGDGTRLSIL.

The chain recombines TRBV5-1 with TRBJ1-4; D ambiguous. The length of the CDR3 is 15 residues. The germline V gene has CDR1 SGHRS and CDR2 YFSETQ. V lost 2 bases and J lost 1, with 9 bases in between. In DNA form, the CDR3 reads TGCGCCAGCAGCTTCGACCCGATAACTAATGAAAAACTGTTTTTT. Residues: CASSFDPITNEKLFF.

The rearrangement uses TRBV11-2 and TRBJ2-2, with 10 nucleotides matching TRBD2. V lost 1 base to trimming and J lost 2 bases; unmatched junction nucleotides: 4. The CDR3 extends over 17 amino acids. The germline V gene has CDR1 SGHAT and CDR2 FQNNGV. The CDR3 loop is CASSLGTSGTNTGELFF. CDR3 in DNA: TGTGCCAGCAGCTTAGGCACTAGCGGGACTAACACCGGGGAGCTGTTTTTT.

The chain couples TRBV6-5 to TRBJ1-2, with D possibly matching TRBD1 (5 bases). The CDR3 runs to 15 residues. The germline CDR1 and CDR2 sequences are MNHEY and SVGAGI. Between the trimmed V and J ends, which lost 0 bases and 8 bases, there was a span of 16 bases. The CDR3 protein is CASSYSGTSPHGYTF. CDR3 nucleotides: TGTGCCAGCAGTTACTCGGGGACCAGCCCCCACGGCTACACCTTC.

This sequence joins TRBV7-2 and TRBJ1-3; 11 positions agree with TRBD1. The V gene end was trimmed by 5 bases and the J gene end by 8 bases; junction bases not matched to a gene: 8. The CDR3 totals 15 residues. CDR1 SGHTA and CDR2 FQGNSA come from the germline V gene. The chain's CDR3 is CASSSGQGAWDTIYF. The CDR3 nucleotides are TGTGCCAGCAGCAGTGGACAGGGGGCATGGGACACCATATATTTT. The variable domain in full, completed from reference TRBV7-2 and TRBJ1-3, reads GAGVSQSPSNKVTEKGKDVELRCDPISGHTALYWYRQSLGQGLEFLIYFQGNSAPDKSGLPSDRFSAERTGGSVSTLTIQRTQQEDSAVYLCASSSGQGAWDTIYFGEGSWLTVV.

This chain joins TRBV11-2 and TRBJ2-5; 8 bases match TRBD1. Germline V gene sequence: CDR1 SGHAT, CDR2 FQNNGV. The length of the CDR3 is 15 residues. Trimming removed 4 bases from V and 4 bases from J; junction bases left unmatched: 8. The CDR3 protein is CASSSITGTGETQYF. The CDR3 DNA is TGTGCCAGCAGCTCTATTACTGGGACAGGAGAGACCCAGTACTTC.